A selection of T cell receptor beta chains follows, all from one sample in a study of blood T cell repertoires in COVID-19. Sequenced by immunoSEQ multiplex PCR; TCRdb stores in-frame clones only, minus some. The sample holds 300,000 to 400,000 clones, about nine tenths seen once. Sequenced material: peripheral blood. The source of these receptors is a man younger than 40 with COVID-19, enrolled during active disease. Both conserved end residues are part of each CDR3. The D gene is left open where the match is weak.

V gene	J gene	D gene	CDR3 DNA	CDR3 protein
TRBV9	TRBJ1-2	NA	TGTGCCAGCAGCCCAGCCTTATCAGGGGAGGGCTATGGCTACACCTTC	CASSPALSGEGYGYTF
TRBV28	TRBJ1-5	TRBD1	TGTGCCAGCAGTTCGGGACAGGGGAAAGGCAATCAGCCCCAGCATTTT	CASSSGQGKGNQPQHF
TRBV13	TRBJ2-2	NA	TGTGCCAGCAGCCTACCCCCCCCCGGGGAGCTGTTTTTT	CASSLPPPGELFF
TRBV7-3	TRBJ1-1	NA	TGTGCCAGCAGCTTGACAGGGAACACTGAAGCTTTCTTT	CASSLTGNTEAFF
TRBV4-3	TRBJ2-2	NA	TGCGCCAGCAGCCTTTCCACAGTTTTTTCCGGGGAGCTGTTTTTT	CASSLSTVFSGELFF
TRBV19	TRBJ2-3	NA	TGTGCCAGTAGTATAGCAGGGTTGGCAGATACGCAGTATTTT	CASSIAGLADTQYF
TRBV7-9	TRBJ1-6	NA	TGTGCCAGCAGCTTAGACCTTGGGGAGGGAAATTCACCCCTCCACTTT	CASSLDLGEGNSPLHF
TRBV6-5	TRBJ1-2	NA	TGTGCCAGCAGTTACTCCTTACAGGGTAACTATGGCTACACCTTC	CASSYSLQGNYGYTF
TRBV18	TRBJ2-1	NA	TGTGCCAGCTCACCAATCGGGGGTTCCTACAATGAGCAGTTCTTC	CASSPIGGSYNEQFF
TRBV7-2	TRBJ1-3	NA	TGTGCCAGCAGCTATTACCAGGCGAACACCATATATTTT	CASSYYQANTIYF
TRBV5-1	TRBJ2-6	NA	TGCGCCAGCCAGGGGGGTCCCTCCGGTGGGGCCAACGTCCTGACTTTC	CASQGGPSGGANVLTF